The entry that follows covers one TCR beta chain sequence. The antigen is unknown. Libraries were prepared by immunoSEQ multiplex PCR; TCRdb keeps only in-frame clonotypes and omits some of them. Among around 150,000 clones listed, 78% were seen once. These data are taken from a study of PD-1 blockade in classical Hodgkin lymphoma. This CDR3 is 21 amino acids long. The ends lost 2 bases at V and 0 bases at J; junction bases unmatched: 17. From germline, CDR1 is MNHEY and CDR2 SMNVEV (reference sequence). General study findings and limits: Newly diagnosed patients had diversity similar to the baseline diversity of complete responders.

Every patient relapsed after autologous stem cell transplantation, and brentuximab vedotin exposure varied. The V and J genes are TRBV27 and TRBJ2-4; 9 bases agree with TRBD2. This receptor was identified in a human donor with classical Hodgkin lymphoma. The source was peripheral blood mononuclear cells (PBMCs), collected before the second cycle of nivolumab. This CDR3 reads CASSLKQREVVLRLAKNIQYF. In DNA form, the CDR3 reads TGTGCCAGCAGTTTAAAACAGCGGGAGGTAGTCCTCCGCTTAGCCAAAAACATTCAGTACTTC.